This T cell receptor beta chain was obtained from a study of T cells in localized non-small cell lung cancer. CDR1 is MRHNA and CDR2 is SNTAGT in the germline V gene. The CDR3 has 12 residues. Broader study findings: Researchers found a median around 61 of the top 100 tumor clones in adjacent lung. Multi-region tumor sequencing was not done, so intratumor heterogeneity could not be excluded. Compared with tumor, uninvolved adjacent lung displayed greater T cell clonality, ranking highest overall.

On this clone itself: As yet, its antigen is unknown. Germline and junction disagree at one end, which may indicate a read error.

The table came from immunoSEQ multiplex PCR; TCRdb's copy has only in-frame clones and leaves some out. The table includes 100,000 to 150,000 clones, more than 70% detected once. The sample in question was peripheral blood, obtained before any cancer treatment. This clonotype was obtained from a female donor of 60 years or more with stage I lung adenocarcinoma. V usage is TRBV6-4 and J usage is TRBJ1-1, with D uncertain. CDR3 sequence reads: CASSDSIVPQVF. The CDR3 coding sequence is TGTGCCAGCAGTGACTCTATAGTTCCCCAAGTCTTT.